This TCR beta chain was retrieved from a study of CD8 T cells in Susac syndrome. After extraction with the RNeasy kit, about 0.45 to 1 ug of the RNA was reverse transcribed using random hexamers. TCRdb itself ran the immunoSEQ multiplex PCR reads through MiXCR, one entry per CDR3 protein. The sample consists of tens of thousands of distinct CDR3 sequences, around nine tenths of them appearing once. J was trimmed by 0 bases and V by 6 bases; bases with no gene match: 10. The CDR3 runs 18 residues. Germline CDR1 is KGHDR and CDR2 is SFDVKD. This receptor was obtained from a human donor with multiple sclerosis. Sequencing used CD8+ T cells from PBMCs. The J gene is TRBJ1-1, the V gene TRBV24-1; TRBD1 agrees at 12 bases. Here the CDR3 reads CATSPSPGQGALNTEAFF. The CDR3 bases are TGTGCCACCAGTCCCTCTCCGGGACAGGGGGCCCTGAACACTGAAGCTTTCTTT.